Listed here are 12 T cell receptor beta chains from one sample, sequenced in a study of T cells in Graves' hyperthyroidism and ophthalmopathy (dated by TCRdb to the late 2010s). The library was made by multiplex PCR. The instrument was an Illumina HiSeq 2000. The TCR beta CDR3 regions were amplified from the RNA transcripts. For the first round of RT-PCR on the TCR CDR3, the HTBI primer set was used together with the Qiagen OneStep RT-PCR kit. TCRdb trimmed public reads at Q25 via fastp, called clones via MiXCR and kept in-frame beta chains. Rows matching on CDR3 protein sequence are summarized as one entry with the most common DNA and genes. The sample yields about 550,000 distinct CDR3 sequences; 20% to 25% were counted once. The ten biggest clones cover more than 20% of the sample. Sample: blood. Receptors originate from a man between 18 and 29 years old with Graves' hyperthyroidism.

V usage is TRBV12-3 or TRBV12-4 and J usage is TRBJ1-1, with TRBD1 matching over 7 bases. With V trimmed by 6 bases and J by 5 bases, 9 bases remained unmatched. The CDR3 covers 14 residues. CDR3 DNA sequence: TGTGCCAGCAGCCTGACACAGGGGTTAACTGAAGCTTTCTTT. Its translation is CASSLTQGLTEAFF.

This chain uses TRBV29-1 with TRBJ2-7, with D uncertain. The CDR3 runs to 12 residues. From germline, CDR1 is SQVTM and CDR2 ANQGSEA. Deletions cut 1 base from V and 3 bases from J, with 7 bases between. CDR3 in DNA: TGCAGCGTTGAAGGCCCCTACTACGAGCAGTACTTC. It encodes CSVEGPYYEQYF.

This clonotype was detected many times. The chain employs TRBV27 and TRBJ2-5; 9 bases map to TRBD1. Germline V gene lookup returns CDR1 MNHEY and CDR2 SMNVEV (reference sequence). The junction had 5 bases not matched to a gene; V was cut back by 5 bases and J by 1 base. CDR3 size: 15 residues. CDR3 coding DNA: TGTGCCAGCAGTACGGTGGACAGGGGCCAAGAGACCCAGTACTTC. Its translation is CASSTVDRGQETQYF.

Ten or more counts support this clonotype. V usage is TRBV6-1 and J usage is TRBJ1-2; D is unresolved. Trimming removed 4 bases from V and 4 bases from J, with 10 bases in between. Germline CDR1 MNHNS, CDR2 SASEGT. This CDR3 region has 13 residues. DNA for the CDR3: TGTGCCAGCAGTGTGACACAGTCCTATGGCTACACCTTC. It is translated as CASSVTQSYGYTF.

The V call is TRBV19, the J call TRBJ1-1, with 12 bases identical to TRBD1. V lost 9 bases and J lost 1; bases outside the gene matches: 9. The CDR3 runs 16 residues. The germline gives CDR1 LNHDA, CDR2 SQIVND (reference sequence). CDR3 nucleotides: TGTGCCAGCAGTCGGGGACAGGGGGCGTGGAACACTGAAGCTTTCTTT. Translating gives CASSRGQGAWNTEAFF.

This clonotype was picked up many times. V and J are TRBV28 and TRBJ2-5; 10 bases match TRBD2. The V segment lost 2 bases and the J segment 4 bases; nucleotides outside the gene matches: 4. From germline, CDR1 is MDHEN and CDR2 SYDVKM. The CDR3 totals 15 residues. The CDR3 coding sequence is TGTGCCAGCAGTTTAGGAGCGGGGGGGCTAGAGACCCAGTACTTC. Translation gives CASSLGAGGLETQYF.

There are many counts of this clonotype. V gene TRBV12-3 or TRBV12-4 combines with J gene TRBJ2-7, with TRBD1 as a possible D gene (5 bases). V lost 6 bases and J lost 5, with 14 bases in between. This CDR3 region has 13 residues. CDR3 sequence: CASSLQAWDEQYF. The DNA of the CDR3 is TGTGCCAGCAGCTTACAGGCGTGGGACGAGCAGTACTTC.

This clonotype has just a few counts. The chain links TRBV27 to TRBJ1-1; D gene ambiguous. Germline V lookup: CDR1 MNHEY, CDR2 SMNVEV (reference sequence). The V end lost 1 base, the J end lost 6 bases, and 3 bases lay between the germline ends. This CDR3 is built from 11 residues. In DNA form, the CDR3 reads TGTGCCAGCAGTTTATTTCCTGAAGCTTTCTTT. Its translation is CASSLFPEAFF.

This sequence joins TRBV29-1 and TRBJ1-3; D not resolved. Trimming removed 0 bases at V and 4 bases at J, with 7 bases between. This CDR3 spans 13 amino acids. The germline V gene encodes CDR1 SQVTM and CDR2 ANQGSEA. CDR3 nucleotides: TGCAGCGTTGAAGACCCCTGGGGAAACACCATATATTTT. Encoded protein: CSVEDPWGNTIYF.

This clonotype was detected a few times. The chain recombines TRBV7-9 with TRBJ2-7; no reliable D call. CDR1 is SEHNR, CDR2 FQNEAQ, per germline (reference sequence). V lost 1 base to trimming and J lost 3 bases, with 13 bases between them. The CDR3 has 15 amino acids. The DNA for the CDR3 is TGTGCCAGCAGCTTAGAGTATTCCTGGGGCTACGAGCAGTACTTC. Amino acid sequence: CASSLEYSWGYEQYF.

This sequence joins TRBV25-1 and TRBJ2-5; the D gene is possibly TRBD2 (6 bases). The germline V gene encodes CDR1 MGHDK and CDR2 SYGVNS. Trimming removed 7 bases at V and 5 bases at J, with 11 bases between. The CDR3 is 12 residues long. CDR3 coding DNA: TGTGCCAGCACGTCGCGGGGTGAGACCCAGTACTTC. Translated: CASTSRGETQYF.

This clonotype has a count of ten or more. The chain recombines TRBV12-5 with TRBJ2-5, with D perhaps given as TRBD1 or TRBD2 (5 bases each). The V gene lost 3 bases and the J gene lost 4 bases, with 15 bases spanning the gap. The CDR3 consists of 15 residues. Germline CDR1 is LGHNT and CDR2 is FRNRAP. The chain's CDR3 is CASGLERDPPETQYF. The CDR3, as DNA: TGTGCTAGTGGTTTAGAACGGGACCCCCCAGAGACCCAGTACTTC.